The TCR beta chain under discussion was sequenced for a study of identical twins. All donors comprised healthy Caucasians. This clonotype was seen a few times. Antigen: not known. A universal primer site came from template switching; cDNA carried unique molecular identifiers. TCRdb recomputed calls from the 5' RACE reads with MiXCR, one row per CDR3 protein. The sample lists more than 650,000 distinct CDR3 sequences; less than 7% were seen once. Overall study findings and caveats: Insertions were fewer in abundant cord blood beta clonotypes, whereas memory repertoires showed none of this pattern.

Specimen: naive T cells sorted from blood. The sequence was obtained from a man in his late teens or twenties in good health.

CDR3 nucleotides: TGCAGTGCTAGAGCCACACCGGGGTCCTACGAGCAGTACTTC. Protein sequence: CSARATPGSYEQYF. This chain joins TRBV20-1 and TRBJ2-7, with D possibly matching TRBD2 (5 bases). The germline V gene encodes CDR1 DFQATT and CDR2 SNEGSKA (reference sequence). The CDR3 is made up of 14 amino acids. With 1 base removed from V and 1 base from J, the gap between germline ends came to 11 bases.